This T cell receptor beta chain was found in a study of T cells in Graves' hyperthyroidism and ophthalmopathy. The V end lost 9 bases, the J end lost 1 base, and 11 bases lay between the germline ends. The CDR3 runs to 14 residues. Germline V lookup: CDR1 KGHDR, CDR2 SFDVKD. Clinical symptoms, serum thyroxine, TRAb, thyroid ultrasound and orbital computed tomography established diagnosis. Fresh peripheral blood, about 10 ml of it, supplied the PBMCs. Researchers amplified the TCR beta CDR3 regions from RNA transcripts. The primer set for the first-round RT-PCR of the TCR CDR3 was HTBI. A single record per CDR3 protein comes from TCRdb applying MiXCR to the multiplex PCR reads. The sample has approximately 610,000 distinct CDR3 sequences, about a sixth seen once.

The receptor's source is a woman between 18 and 29 years old with Graves' hyperthyroidism. Input material: blood. This rearrangement joins TRBV24-1 to TRBJ2-2, with D perhaps matching TRBD1 (6 bases). CDR3 protein: CATADRMNTGELFF. The CDR3 DNA follows: TGTGCCACCGCAGACAGGATGAACACCGGGGAGCTGTTTTTT.